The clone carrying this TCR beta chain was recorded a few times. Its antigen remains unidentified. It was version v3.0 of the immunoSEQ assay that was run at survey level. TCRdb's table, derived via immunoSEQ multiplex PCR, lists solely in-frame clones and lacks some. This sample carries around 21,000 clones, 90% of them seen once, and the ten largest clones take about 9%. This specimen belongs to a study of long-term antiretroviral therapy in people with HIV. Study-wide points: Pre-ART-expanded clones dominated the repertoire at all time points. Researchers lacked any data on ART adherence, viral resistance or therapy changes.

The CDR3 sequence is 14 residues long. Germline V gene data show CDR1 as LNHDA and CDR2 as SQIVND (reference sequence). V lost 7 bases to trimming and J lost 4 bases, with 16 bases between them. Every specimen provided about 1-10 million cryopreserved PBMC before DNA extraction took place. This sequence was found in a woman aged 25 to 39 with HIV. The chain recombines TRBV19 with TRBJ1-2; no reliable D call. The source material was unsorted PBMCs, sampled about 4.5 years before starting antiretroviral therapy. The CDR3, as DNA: TGTGCCAGTAATCGGCAGCCAGGAGGCTATGGCTACACCTTC. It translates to CASNRQPGGYGYTF.